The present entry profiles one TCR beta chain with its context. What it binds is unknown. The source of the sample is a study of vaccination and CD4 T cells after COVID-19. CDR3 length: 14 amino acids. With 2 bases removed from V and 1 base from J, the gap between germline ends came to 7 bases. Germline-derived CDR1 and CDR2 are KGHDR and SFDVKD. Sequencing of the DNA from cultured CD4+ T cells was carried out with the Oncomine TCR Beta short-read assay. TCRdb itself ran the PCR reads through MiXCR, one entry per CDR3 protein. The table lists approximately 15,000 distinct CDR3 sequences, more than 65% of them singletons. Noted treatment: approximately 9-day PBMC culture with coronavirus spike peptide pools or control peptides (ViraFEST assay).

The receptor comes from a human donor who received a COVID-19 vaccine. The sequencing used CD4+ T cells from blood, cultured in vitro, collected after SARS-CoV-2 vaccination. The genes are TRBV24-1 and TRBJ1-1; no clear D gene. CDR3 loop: CATSDSGENTEAFF. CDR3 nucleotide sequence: TGTGCCACCAGTGATTCGGGAGAGAACACTGAAGCTTTCTTT.